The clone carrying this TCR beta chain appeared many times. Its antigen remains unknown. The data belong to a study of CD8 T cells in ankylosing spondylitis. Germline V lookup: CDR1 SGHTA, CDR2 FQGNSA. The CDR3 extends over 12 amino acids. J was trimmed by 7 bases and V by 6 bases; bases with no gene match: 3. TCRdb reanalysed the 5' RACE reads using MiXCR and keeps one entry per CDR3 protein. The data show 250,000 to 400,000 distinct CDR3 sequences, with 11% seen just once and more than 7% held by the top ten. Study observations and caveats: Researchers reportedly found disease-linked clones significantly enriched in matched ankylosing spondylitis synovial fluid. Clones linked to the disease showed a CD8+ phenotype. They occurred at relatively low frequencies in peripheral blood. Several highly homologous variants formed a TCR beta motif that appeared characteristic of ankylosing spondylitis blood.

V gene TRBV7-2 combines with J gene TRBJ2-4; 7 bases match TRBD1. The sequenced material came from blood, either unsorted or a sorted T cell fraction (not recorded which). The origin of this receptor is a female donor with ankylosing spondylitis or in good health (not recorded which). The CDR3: CASSSGQNIQYF. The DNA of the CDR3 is TGTGCCAGCAGTTCGGGACAGAACATTCAGTACTTC.